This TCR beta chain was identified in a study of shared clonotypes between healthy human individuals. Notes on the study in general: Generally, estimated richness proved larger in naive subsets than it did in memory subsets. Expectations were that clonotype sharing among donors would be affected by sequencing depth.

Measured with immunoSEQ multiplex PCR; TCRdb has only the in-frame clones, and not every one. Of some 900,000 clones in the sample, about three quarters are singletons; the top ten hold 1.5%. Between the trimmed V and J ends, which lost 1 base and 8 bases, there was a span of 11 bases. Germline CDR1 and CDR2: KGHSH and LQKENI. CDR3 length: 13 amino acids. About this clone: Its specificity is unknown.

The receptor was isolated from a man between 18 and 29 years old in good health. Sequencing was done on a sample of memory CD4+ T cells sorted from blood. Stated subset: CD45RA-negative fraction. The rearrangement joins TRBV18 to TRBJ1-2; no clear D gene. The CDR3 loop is CASSPRGREGYTF. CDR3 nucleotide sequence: TGTGCCAGCTCACCACGCGGGCGTGAGGGCTACACCTTC.